This TCR beta chain comes out of a study of cytomegalovirus exposure and HLA in healthy donors. Findings and caveats of the study: Rare sequences made up most TCRs, while some public TCRs were found in many donors. Later analysis associated a missense DCLRE1C variant with TCR beta V- and J-gene trimming.

With respect to this clone: Its matching antigen is unknown.

The CDR3 is 17 residues long. V was clipped by 5 bases and J by 0 bases; unmatched bases: 8. Germline values: CDR1 LNHDA, CDR2 SQIVND (reference sequence). PCR amplification relied on 60 Vbeta primers (plus 13 Jbeta primers). Profiled with immunoSEQ multiplex PCR; TCRdb holds only in-frame clones, not every one. The sample shows approximately 110,000 clones, under 85% of them seen only once. The chain carries TRBV19 and TRBJ2-3; 10 nucleotides align to TRBD1. The sequence derives from a middle-aged man in good health and CMV-seronegative. The material sequenced was PBMCs. CDR3 loop: CASSLTGGDFSTDTQYF. The CDR3 DNA is TGTGCCAGTAGTTTGACAGGGGGCGACTTTAGCACAGATACGCAGTATTTT.